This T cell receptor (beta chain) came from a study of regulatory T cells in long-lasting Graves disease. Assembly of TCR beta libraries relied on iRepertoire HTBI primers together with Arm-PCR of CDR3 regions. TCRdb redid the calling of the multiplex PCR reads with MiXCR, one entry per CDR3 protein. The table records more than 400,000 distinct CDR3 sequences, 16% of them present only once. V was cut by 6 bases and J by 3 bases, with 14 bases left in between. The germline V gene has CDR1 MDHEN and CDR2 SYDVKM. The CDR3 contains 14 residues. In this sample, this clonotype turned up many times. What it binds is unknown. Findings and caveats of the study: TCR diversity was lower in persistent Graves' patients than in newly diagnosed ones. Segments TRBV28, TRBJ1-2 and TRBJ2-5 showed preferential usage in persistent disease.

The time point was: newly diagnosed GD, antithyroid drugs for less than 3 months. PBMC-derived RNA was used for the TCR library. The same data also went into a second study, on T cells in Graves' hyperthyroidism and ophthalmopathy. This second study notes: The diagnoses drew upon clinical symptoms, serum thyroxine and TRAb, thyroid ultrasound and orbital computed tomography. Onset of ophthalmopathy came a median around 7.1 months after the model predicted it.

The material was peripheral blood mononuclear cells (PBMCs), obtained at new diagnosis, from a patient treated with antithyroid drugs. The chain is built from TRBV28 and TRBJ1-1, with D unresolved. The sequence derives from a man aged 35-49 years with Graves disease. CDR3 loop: CASRPLPRDTEAFF. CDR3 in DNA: TGTGCCAGCAGGCCGCTCCCCCGGGACACTGAAGCTTTCTTT. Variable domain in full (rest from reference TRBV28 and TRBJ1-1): DVKVTQSSRYLVKRTGEKVFLECVQDMDHENMFWYRQDPGLGLRLIYFSYDVKMKEKGDIPEGYSVSREKKERFSLILESASTNQTSMYLCASRPLPRDTEAFFGQGTRLTVV.